This T cell receptor (beta chain) is from a study of Ad26.COV2.S vaccination and SARS-CoV-2 variants. Whole-study context: Donor joined the COV1001 Ad26.COV2.S trial arm. Study-wide points: Using TCR breadth and depth analyses may have led to underestimated total T cell responses. Vaccine and placebo recipients had comparable breadth of non-spike TCRs.

V shed 4 bases and J shed 7 bases, with 17 bases lying between them. CDR1 and CDR2 (germline): SGDLS, YYNGEE. The CDR3 is made up of 15 amino acids. Treatment given: some 20 received Ad26.COV2.S at low or high dose, single or two shots; five or six received placebo; per-sample allocation not given. Sampling was performed 63 days after the first vaccine or placebo injection. Notes on this clone: The antigen is undetermined.

The protocol was immunoSEQ multiplex PCR, while the TCRdb copy is restricted to in-frame clones and leaves out a portion. The data show some 520,000 clones, with around nine tenths seen just once and more than 10% held by the top ten. The material was peripheral blood, obtained in a trial of Ad26.COV2.S vaccine versus placebo. This TCR derives from a person aged 18 to 65 who received the Ad26.COV2.S COVID-19 vaccine or a placebo. The chain has TRBV9 and TRBJ1-4; a weak D match, TRBD1 (6 bases). The CDR3 protein is CASSPTRGRGEKLFF. CDR3 nucleotides: TGTGCCAGCAGCCCGACCAGGGGAAGGGGTGAAAAACTGTTTTTT. Looking up the rest from reference TRBV9 and TRBJ1-4 gives the full variable domain: DSGVTQTPKHLITATGQRVTLRCSPRSGDLSVYWYQQSLDQGLQFLIQYYNGEERAKGNILERFSAQQFPDLHSELNLSSLELGDSALYFCASSPTRGRGEKLFFGSGTQLSVL.